This T cell receptor beta chain comes out of a study of blood T cell repertoires in COVID-19. Study context: Whether acute or convalescent, the COVID-19 samples came from the United States, Italy and Spain.

Assay: immunoSEQ multiplex PCR; the TCRdb copy retains only in-frame clones and omits some. The data hold about 340,000 clones, with about 87% observed a single time. V lost 1 base and J 4 bases, leaving 17 bases between the germline ends. Germline CDR1 is GTSNPN and CDR2 is SVGIG (reference sequence). This CDR3 has 15 amino acids. The chain recombines TRBV30 with TRBJ2-7, with D unresolved. The TCR originated in a woman aged 45-59 years with COVID-19, enrolled during active disease. Input material: peripheral blood. The CDR3 nucleotides are TGTGCCTGGAGTGCCGAACACCTAGTCGGGTACGAGCAGTACTTC. It translates to CAWSAEHLVGYEQYF. The full variable domain, completed using reference TRBV30 and TRBJ2-7, is SQTIHQWPATLVQPVGSPLSLECTVEGTSNPNLYWYRQAAGRGLQLLFYSVGIGQISSEVPQNLSASRPQDRQFILSSKKLLLSDSGFYLCAWSAEHLVGYEQYFGPGTRLTVT.